The 16 T cell receptor beta chains given below trace back to one sample, sequenced in a study of blood T cell repertoires in COVID-19. The table came from immunoSEQ multiplex PCR; TCRdb's copy has only in-frame clones and leaves some out. The sample yields about 72,000 clones, approximately 89% seen once. Sequencing was carried out using peripheral blood. The receptors originated from an elderly woman with active or convalescent COVID-19.

V gene TRBV7-8 combines with J gene TRBJ2-3, with 7 bases aligning to TRBD1. Germline V gives CDR1 SGHVS, CDR2 FQNEAQ. J was trimmed by 0 bases and V by 4 bases; bases with no gene match: 10. The CDR3 is 17 residues long. This CDR3 is CASSSPWDRVSTDTQYF. DNA for the CDR3: TGTGCCAGCAGCTCCCCCTGGGACAGAGTTAGCACAGATACGCAGTATTTT.

The CDR3: CASSLDGGANTGELFF. The DNA for the CDR3 is TGTGCCAGCAGCTTAGATGGGGGCGCGAACACCGGGGAGCTGTTTTTT. J is TRBJ2-2 and V is TRBV7-2, with D possibly being TRBD1 (6 bases). The germline V gene has CDR1 SGHTA and CDR2 FQGNSA. This CDR3 is built from 16 residues. V dropped 1 base and J dropped 0 bases, with 9 bases sitting between them.

This rearrangement joins TRBV7-2 to TRBJ2-1; a weak D match, TRBD2 (5 bases). Trimming removed 3 bases at V and 7 bases at J, with 22 bases between. This CDR3 is built from 17 residues. In germline, CDR1 is SGHTA, CDR2 FQGNSA. The DNA for the CDR3 is TGTGCCAGCAGCTTGGGAGCCTCTAGCTCGGTTAGAAATGAGCAGTTCTTC. It codes for CASSLGASSSVRNEQFF.

V gene TRBV9 combines with J gene TRBJ2-2; D gene ambiguous. The CDR3 contains 15 residues. The V gene lost 0 bases and the J gene lost 0 bases, with 6 bases spanning the gap. Germline V gene data show CDR1 as SGDLS and CDR2 as YYNGEE. CDR3 DNA sequence: TGTGCCAGCAGCGTAGCCCCAGCGAACACCGGGGAGCTGTTTTTT. Its protein product is CASSVAPANTGELFF.

V is TRBV9 and J is TRBJ2-2; D ambiguous. The CDR3 consists of 17 residues. Trimming took off 2 bases at V and 0 bases at J, with 14 bases between the two ends. Germline V gene lookup returns CDR1 SGDLS and CDR2 YYNGEE. CDR3 DNA sequence: TGTGCCAGCAGCGTCCGGCCCAGGCATTCGAACACCGGGGAGCTGTTTTTT. This codes for CASSVRPRHSNTGELFF.

The chain recombines TRBV14 with TRBJ2-2, with D possibly being TRBD2 (6 bases). The CDR3 is 16 amino acids. Germline loops: CDR1 SGHDN, CDR2 FVKESK. V dropped 1 base and J dropped 3 bases, with 12 bases sitting between them. For the CDR3, the DNA is TGTGCCAGCAGCCAAGCCGCGGGAACCTACACCGGGGAGCTGTTTTTT. Amino acids: CASSQAAGTYTGELFF.

The rearrangement links TRBV7-2 to TRBJ1-3, with D possibly TRBD1 on 5 matching bases. Germline CDR1 reads SGHTA; CDR2 reads FQGNSA. V was cut by 3 bases and J by 0 bases, with 12 bases left in between. This CDR3 is 16 amino acids long. The CDR3 protein is CASSLDGGISGNTIYF. The CDR3 DNA reads as TGTGCCAGCAGCTTGGACGGGGGGATCTCTGGAAACACCATATATTTT. Filled out from reference TRBV7-2 and TRBJ1-3, the complete variable domain reads GAGVSQSPSNKVTEKGKDVELRCDPISGHTALYWYRQSLGQGLEFLIYFQGNSAPDKSGLPSDRFSAERTGGSVSTLTIQRTQQEDSAVYLCASSLDGGISGNTIYFGEGSWLTVV.

V is TRBV7-2 and J is TRBJ2-2; the match to TRBD2 covers 7 bases. Germline assignment: CDR1 SGHTA and CDR2 FQGNSA. Trimming removed 5 bases from V and 0 bases from J; junction bases left unmatched: 3. CDR3 size: 15 residues. The CDR3 sequence is CASSIRGANTGELFF. The DNA of the CDR3 is TGTGCCAGCAGCATACGGGGGGCGAACACCGGGGAGCTGTTTTTT.

The sample holds one count of this clone. This chain joins TRBV2 and TRBJ1-4; 7 positions agree with TRBD1. There are 16 residues in the CDR3. J lost 4 bases, V lost 6 bases, and 11 bases had no gene match. Germline lookup yields CDR1 SNHLY and CDR2 FYNNEI. The CDR3 region has the DNA TGTGCCAGCAGACGACTCCCGGGACAGATTAATGAAAAACTGTTTTTT. This encodes CASRRLPGQINEKLFF. The entire variable domain, with the rest obtained from reference TRBV2 and TRBJ1-4, is as follows: EPEVTQTPSHQVTQMGQEVILRCVPISNHLYFYWYRQILGQKVEFLVSFYNNEISEKSEIFDDQFSVERPDGSNFTLKIRSTKLEDSAMYFCASRRLPGQINEKLFFGSGTQLSVL.

This clone was recorded a few times. The chain recombines TRBV5-4 with TRBJ1-2; 9 bases map to TRBD1. The junction had 9 bases not matched to a gene; V was cut back by 4 bases and J by 5 bases. The CDR3 spans 15 residues. Per the germline V gene, CDR1 is SGHNT and CDR2 is YYREEE (reference sequence). The CDR3 reads CASSPGQGRQYGYTF. The CDR3 DNA reads as TGTGCCAGCAGCCCGGGACAGGGTCGTCAATATGGCTACACCTTC.

J is TRBJ1-2 and V is TRBV28, with 10 bases lining up with TRBD1. Trimming took 0 bases from V and 6 from J; bases not matched to a gene: 1. The CDR3 contains 14 residues. Germline V CDR1 and CDR2: MDHEN, SYDVKM. The CDR3 nucleotides read TGTGCCAGCAGTTTATGGGACAGGGGGAATGGCTACACCTTC. This translates into CASSLWDRGNGYTF.

This clone was counted only a few times. In nucleotides, the CDR3 is TGTGCCAGCAGCTTAGGGCCAGACTATGGCTACACCTTC. This sequence encodes CASSLGPDYGYTF. The V call is TRBV7-8, the J call TRBJ1-2; D is unclear. This CDR3 comprises 13 residues. V was shortened by 1 base and J by 3 bases, with 6 bases between the two germline ends. CDR1 and CDR2 (germline): SGHVS, FQNEAQ.

The chain links TRBV28 to TRBJ1-2; TRBD1 might be the D (6 bases). CDR3 size: 15 residues. Trimming cost V 5 bases and J 0 bases, with 13 bases left between them. Germline assignment: CDR1 MDHEN and CDR2 SYDVKM. This CDR3 is CASSRTAPTNYGYTF. In nucleotides, the CDR3 is TGTGCCAGCAGTCGGACAGCACCCACTAACTATGGCTACACCTTC.

This rearrangement joins TRBV6-5 to TRBJ1-4; a weak D match, TRBD1 (6 bases). With 5 bases removed from V and 5 bases from J, the gap between germline ends came to 12 bases. The CDR3 sequence is 14 residues long. Germline V gives CDR1 MNHEY, CDR2 SVGAGI. Here the CDR3 reads CASSPGQSNEKLFF. CDR3 bases: TGTGCCAGCAGTCCCGGACAGTCAAATGAAAAACTGTTTTTT.

This chain uses TRBV9 with TRBJ2-1; 10 bases line up with TRBD1. The V gene end was trimmed by 3 bases and the J gene end by 4 bases; junction bases not matched to a gene: 13. The CDR3 covers 18 residues. Germline-derived CDR1 and CDR2 are SGDLS and YYNGEE. CDR3 residues: CASSARGGGTGDYNEQFF. DNA of the CDR3: TGTGCCAGCAGCGCCCGCGGGGGAGGGACAGGGGATTACAATGAGCAGTTCTTC.

This clone appeared a single time. This rearrangement joins TRBV29-1 to TRBJ2-5, with 7 bases matching TRBD2. The CDR3 length is 13 residues. The J segment lost 2 bases and the V segment lost 7 bases, leaving 7 bases of the junction unmatched. The germline CDR1 and CDR2 sequences are SQVTM and ANQGSEA. CDR3 residues: CSASPGGQETQYF. CDR3 DNA sequence: TGCAGCGCCTCCCCCGGGGGGCAAGAGACCCAGTACTTC.